This entry describes one TCR beta chain. At the DNA level, this CDR3 is encoded by other sequences in the same sample as well. Clones were sequenced by immunoSEQ multiplex PCR, and TCRdb holds only the in-frame ones, with some missing. The top ten clones hold around 8% of a sample with 89,000 or so clones, roughly 85% of them seen once. Trimming stripped 6 bases from V and 1 base from J, with 12 bases between. This CDR3 is 14 amino acids long. Germline CDR1 is MNHEY and CDR2 is SMNVEV (reference sequence). This specimen comes from a study of T cell responses to AZD1222 COVID-19 vaccine. This receptor was obtained from an adult in good health. Material: peripheral blood, obtained on day 0 of AZD1222 vaccination. This chain joins TRBV27 and TRBJ1-1, with D tentatively TRBD1 (5 bases). CDR3 bases: TGTGCCAGCAGCCTCAGGGATGGGAACACTGAAGCTTTCTTT. Translating gives CASSLRDGNTEAFF.